This T cell receptor beta chain was obtained from a study of cytomegalovirus exposure and HLA in healthy donors. Study-wide context: As an earlier analysis found, some 180 million T cells yielded fewer than 130 million unique TCR beta sequences.

The PCR employed 60 Vbeta primers together with 13 Jbeta primers. Generated by immunoSEQ multiplex PCR, the TCRdb table keeps only in-frame clones and is missing some. Here the sample spans 100,000 to 150,000 clones, about 78% being singletons. Germline lookup yields CDR1 SGDLS and CDR2 YYNGEE. V trimming: 0 bases; J trimming: 9 bases; junction bases outside the gene matches: 12. The length of the CDR3 is 16 residues. On this clone: The antigen is undetermined.

Study results and caveats: Among donors in an Asian-associated ancestry cluster, a later analysis reportedly found fewer N-insertions than the roughly 670-donor mean. Later analysis demonstrated an association between a missense DCLRE1C variant and TCR beta V- and J-gene trimming.

This receptor was identified in a man aged 30 to 45 in good health and CMV-seronegative. Sequencing used PBMCs. The chain links TRBV9 to TRBJ2-5; 9 bases fit TRBD1. CDR3 protein: CASSVGWGGQGGAQYF. CDR3 sequence (DNA): TGTGCCAGCAGCGTAGGTTGGGGGGGACAGGGAGGTGCCCAGTACTTC.